Following are 3 T cell receptor beta chains from one sample sequenced in a study of CD8+CD57+ T cells in acquired aplastic anemia. The template for TCR beta VDJ and CDR3 sequence profiling was genomic DNA. TCRdb re-called the reads with MiXCR, one entry per CDR3 protein. Of hundreds of thousands of distinct CDR3 sequences listed, about two thirds are singletons. Sequenced: sorted CD4+, CD8+, or CD8+CD57+ T cells (not recorded which) from PBMCs. The receptors were sampled from a human donor in good health, serving as a control.

This clonotype has just a few counts. V gene TRBV10-3 combines with J gene TRBJ2-7, with D tentatively TRBD1 (6 bases). V was shortened by 6 bases and J by 4 bases, with 10 bases between the two germline ends. Per the germline V gene, CDR1 is ENHRY and CDR2 is SYGVKD. The CDR3 spans 12 residues. The CDR3 spells CAISPRGYEQYF. The CDR3 nucleotides read TGTGCCATCAGCCCCAGGGGTTACGAGCAGTACTTC.

V is TRBV7-9 and J is TRBJ2-5; D is ambiguous. This CDR3 is 12 amino acids long. The germline V gene has CDR1 SEHNR and CDR2 FQNEAQ (reference sequence). V was clipped by 5 bases and J by 5 bases, with 9 bases between them. The CDR3 DNA reads TGTGCCAGCAGCCCCCGTGGTGAGACCCAGTACTTC. The encoded protein is CASSPRGETQYF.

There are a few counts of this clonotype. The chain joins TRBV9 to TRBJ2-5; either TRBD1 or TRBD2 may supply D (6 bases each). V shed 3 bases and J shed 0 bases, with 12 bases lying between them. Germline CDR1 is SGDLS and CDR2 is YYNGEE. The CDR3 totals 15 residues. CDR3 residues: CASSAGGGHQETQYF. The CDR3 region has the DNA TGTGCCAGCAGCGCCGGAGGGGGTCACCAAGAGACCCAGTACTTC.